The T cell receptor (beta chain) under discussion was sequenced for a study of sequential checkpoint blockade in melanoma. The table came from immunoSEQ multiplex PCR; TCRdb's copy has only in-frame clones and leaves some out. The profile shows roughly 29,000 clones, over 80% of them singletons. In this sample, this clone turned up a few times. The CDR3 contains 12 residues. V lost 5 bases to trimming and J lost 0 bases, with 2 bases between them. Germline CDR1 reads LNHDA; CDR2 reads SQIVND (reference sequence). The treatment was: randomized to nivolumab then ipilimumab (arm A) or the reverse (arm B).

The sample here was CD8+ T cells sorted from blood (inferred from file names), taken from a patient given nivolumab and ipilimumab in sequence. This TCR was recovered from a human donor with melanoma. The chain recombines TRBV19 with TRBJ1-5; D gene ambiguous. CDR3 protein: CASSYSNQPQHF. CDR3 DNA: TGTGCCAGTAGTTATAGCAATCAGCCCCAGCATTTT.